The clone carrying this T cell receptor (beta chain) was recorded a few times. This sample was taken from a study of blood T cell repertoires in COVID-19. Study summary: Acute and convalescent COVID-19 specimens originated in the United States, Italy and Spain. T cells, B-cell-depleted T cells, or PBMCs provided the cDNA or gDNA that served as material.

As originally analysed: Cell counts per sample came from amplifying reference gene primers. Profiled with immunoSEQ multiplex PCR; TCRdb holds only in-frame clones, not every one. V and J calls and clone size are those listed in that table; D and trimming were worked out from the DNA. This sample has a few hundred thousand clones, with approximately 85% found just once. The source material was peripheral blood. The source of this sequence is a human donor in a cohort sampled during active COVID-19.

The CDR3 sequence is CASTFYDRLGNTIYF. The CDR3 DNA is TGTGCCAGCACCTTTTACGACAGGTTGGGAAACACCATATATTTT. This chain connects TRBV5-5 to TRBJ1-3; perhaps TRBD1 as D (6 bases). Trimming removed 6 bases from V and 4 bases from J, with 17 bases in between. From germline, CDR1 is SGHKS and CDR2 YYEKEE (reference sequence). The CDR3 runs to 15 residues. Full variable domain (remainder filled in from reference TRBV5-5 and TRBJ1-3): DAGVTQSPTHLIKTRGQQVTLRCSPISGHKSVSWYQQVLGQGPQFIFQYYEKEERGRGNFPDRFSARQFPNYSSELNVNALLLGDSALYLCASTFYDRLGNTIYFGEGSWLTVV.